This T cell receptor beta chain came from a study of blood T cell repertoires in COVID-19. CDR3 length equals 14 residues. Germline V lookup: CDR1 SGDLS, CDR2 YYNGEE. Trimming took off 5 bases at V and 2 bases at J, with 11 bases between the two ends. This table comes from immunoSEQ multiplex PCR, and its TCRdb copy is limited to in-frame clones, with some not included. The table lists roughly 120,000 clones, approximately 90% of them singletons. This receptor was identified in a man aged 50 to 60 with COVID-19, enrolled during active disease. Sequenced sample: peripheral blood. The genes are TRBV9 and TRBJ2-4; possible D gene TRBD1, 6 bases. The CDR3: CASSRGTPKNIQYF. The CDR3 nucleotides are TGTGCCAGCAGTAGGGGGACACCCAAAAACATTCAGTACTTC.